This entry features one T cell receptor (beta chain) sequence. This clonotype was counted between two and nine times. There is no known antigen for this receptor. Base qualities are not at hand, and no much larger clone is one base apart. V and J lose 0 bases and 3 bases, and a span of 9 bases separates them. From cysteine to phenylalanine, the CDR3 is 14 amino acids long. The read is trimmed to its CDR3 DNA, 42 bases read in frame from base 1. Sequences MNHNY (CDR1) and SVGAGI (CDR2) are obtained from the germline V gene (reference sequence). The library relied on 5' RACE. For sequencing, an Illumina HiSeq 2500 was employed. The second PCR ran for roughly 7 to 11 cycles and used a J-beta primer mix along with a sample-barcoded 5' primer. A unique molecular identifier was introduced onto each TCR beta cDNA molecule by a template-switch 5' adaptor carrying 12 random nucleotides. Each sample yielded at least 3 million CDR3-containing paired-end reads. First-strand cDNA was synthesized from all RNA with the Mint cDNA synthesis kit, primed by a TRBC-specific oligonucleotide. All cDNA was treated with uracil-DNA glycosylase and then went through a first 18-cycle PCR with the universal primers M1SS and BC2_uni_R. Concerning the study's data processing: Normalization of each sample was performed by random selection of 1 million high-quality reads, each carrying a distinct molecular identifier. Instead of being binned into consensus sequences, reads that shared molecular identifiers were thrown out. MiTCR, with a Q25 quality threshold and the strictest error-elimination algorithm, was used for CDR3 identification, clonotype clustering and error correction. A nonparametric unseen species model with Euler transformation was used to estimate a lower bound on total TCR beta diversity. TCRdb redid the processing of the public reads, applying fastp at Q25 and MiXCR, and retained in-frame beta chains. For every CDR3 protein sequence, its rows merge into one entry that carries the most common genes and DNA. TCRdb assigned the V and J calls; the authors' analysis was not used. This sample comprises about 1,400,000 distinct CDR3 sequences, approximately 59% of them detected only once. Clones ranked in the top ten supply roughly 6.3% of the sample.

These data are taken from a study of blood T cells in healthy people across ages (dated by TCRdb to about 2015). Background on the whole study: In model experiments, roughly one uniquely barcoded TCR beta cDNA molecule per two T cells was captured by template switching. Using deep sequencing normalized with unique cDNA molecular identifiers, the study measured how TCR beta repertoire diversity changes with age. Donors were grouped into four age groups: young (average roughly 15 years), middle-aged (around 39), aged (over 55) and long-lived (approximately 82). Donors of different ages were randomly distributed across sequencing lanes to avoid experimental bias. For two donors (one aged 18 to 30 and one aged 80 or older), the study analyzed two additional independent replicas of 1 million unique cDNA reads from the same blood draw. The paper's findings and limits, for the study overall: Observed TCR beta diversity per million T cells fell roughly linearly with age, and a significant reduction was already apparent by age roughly 40. Because the CMV infection status of the donors was unknown, age-related changes in expanded clonotypes may potentially have been confounded. Estimates of total diversity from one million sequenced T cells were regarded as lower bounds and underestimates. Conclusive comparison of naive and antigen-experienced compartments was prevented by the profiling of bulk unsorted PBMCs. Observed TCR beta diversity correlated strongly with the percentage of naive T cells measured by flow cytometry. The long-lived group showed more naive CD4+ T cells, fewer expanded clones and increased TCR diversity than the aged group, suggesting age selection.

Systemically healthy Caucasian individuals from Russia, about 38 in total and aged about 6 to 95 years, were included as donors. Each donor gave around 9 milliliters of peripheral blood, collected into EDTA-treated Vacutainer tubes. Ficoll-Paque density-gradient centrifugation was used to isolate PBMCs, with at least 6.5 million obtained per sample. Trizol reagent was used to extract total RNA from the PBMCs, yielding at least 5 micrograms per sample. The percentages of naive CD45RAhigh/CD27high T cells were determined by flow cytometry on a PBMC aliquot from every donor. The specimen sequenced was blood. In this chain, TRBV6-6 is recombined with TRBJ2-7, with the D segment possibly TRBD1 or TRBD2, each aligning over 5 bases. The source is a man between 18 and 29 years old in good health. The DNA sequence reads TGTGCCAGCAGTTACTCGGGGGATCGCTACGAGCAGTACTTC. This translates into CASSYSGDRYEQYF.